The following is a T cell receptor beta chain sequence with its context. The data were produced by immunoSEQ multiplex PCR, yet TCRdb's version contains in-frame clones alone and is incomplete. Of roughly 450,000 clones listed, 90% are singletons. The V and J ends lost 1 base and 7 bases, in that order; junction bases with no gene match: 6. Germline values: CDR1 SGHAT, CDR2 FQNNGV. The CDR3 is 15 amino acids. Treatment reported: approximately 18 received Ad26.COV2.S at low or high dose, single or two shots; roughly five received placebo; per-sample allocation not given. Collection of samples fell on day 63 after the first vaccine or placebo injection. The donor was a Boston adult aged 18-55 years. The data belong to a study of Ad26.COV2.S vaccination and SARS-CoV-2 variants. Study summary: The COV1001 Ad26.COV2.S trial arm included the donor.

The origin of this receptor is a person aged 18-65 years who received the Ad26.COV2.S COVID-19 vaccine or a placebo. Source: peripheral blood, taken in a trial of Ad26.COV2.S vaccine versus placebo. V usage is TRBV11-2 and J usage is TRBJ1-1, with TRBD1 identical over 10 bases. The CDR3 DNA reads TGTGCCAGCAGCTTAGTGACAGGGGGCATTGATGAAGCTTTCTTT. Protein product: CASSLVTGGIDEAFF.